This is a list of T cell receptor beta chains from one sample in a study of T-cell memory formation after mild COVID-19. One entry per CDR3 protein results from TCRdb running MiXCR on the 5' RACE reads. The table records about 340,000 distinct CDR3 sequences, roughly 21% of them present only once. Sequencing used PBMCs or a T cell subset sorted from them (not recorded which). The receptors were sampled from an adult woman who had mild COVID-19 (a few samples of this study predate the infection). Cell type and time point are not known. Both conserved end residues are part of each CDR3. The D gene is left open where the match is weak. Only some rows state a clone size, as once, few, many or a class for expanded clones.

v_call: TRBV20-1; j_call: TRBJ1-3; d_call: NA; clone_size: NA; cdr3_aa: CSAKVQGNTIYF; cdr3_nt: TGCAGCGCGAAGGTTCAGGGAAACACCATATATTTT
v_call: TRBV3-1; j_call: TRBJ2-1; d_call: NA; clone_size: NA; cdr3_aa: CASSPHGAGSSYNEQFF; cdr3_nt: TGTGCCAGCAGCCCGCACGGGGCGGGGAGCTCCTACAATGAGCAGTTCTTC
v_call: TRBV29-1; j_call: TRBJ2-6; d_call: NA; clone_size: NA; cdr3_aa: CSVSSGANVLTF; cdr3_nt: TGCAGCGTTAGCTCCGGGGCCAACGTCCTGACTTTC
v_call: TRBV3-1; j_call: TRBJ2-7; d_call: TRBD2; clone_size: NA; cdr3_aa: CASSLPPGRGRYYEQYF; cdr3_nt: TGTGCCAGCAGCCTCCCCCCGGGGCGCGGGAGGTACTACGAGCAGTACTTC
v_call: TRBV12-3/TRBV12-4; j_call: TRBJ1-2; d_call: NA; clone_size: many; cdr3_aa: CASSLDPGTGGYTF; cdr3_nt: TGTGCCAGCAGTTTAGATCCAGGAACTGGGGGCTACACCTTC
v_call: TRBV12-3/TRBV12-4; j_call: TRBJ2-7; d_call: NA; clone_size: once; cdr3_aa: CASSRTTPYEQYF; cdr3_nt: TGTGCCAGCAGTCGGACGACCCCCTACGAGCAGTACTTC
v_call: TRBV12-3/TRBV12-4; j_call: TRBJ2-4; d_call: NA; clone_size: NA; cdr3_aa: CASSLVQGINKNIQYF; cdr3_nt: TGTGCCAGCAGTTTAGTTCAGGGGATTAACAAAAACATTCAGTACTTC
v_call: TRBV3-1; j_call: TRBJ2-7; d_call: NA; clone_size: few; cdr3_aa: CASSQEVHEQYF; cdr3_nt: TGTGCCAGCAGCCAAGAAGTACACGAGCAGTACTTC
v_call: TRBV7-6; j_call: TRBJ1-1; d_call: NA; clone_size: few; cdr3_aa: CASSLGVRVKPNTEAFF; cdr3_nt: TGTGCCAGCAGCTTAGGCGTCAGGGTAAAGCCGAACACTGAAGCTTTCTTT
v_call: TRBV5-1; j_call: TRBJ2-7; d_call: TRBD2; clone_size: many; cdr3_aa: CASSVGLAGQAYEQYF; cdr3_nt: TGCGCCAGCAGCGTGGGACTAGCGGGACAGGCCTACGAGCAGTACTTC
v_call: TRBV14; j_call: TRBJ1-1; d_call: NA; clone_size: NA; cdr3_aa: CASSAGMNTEAFF; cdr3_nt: TGTGCCAGCAGCGCAGGGATGAACACTGAAGCTTTCTTT